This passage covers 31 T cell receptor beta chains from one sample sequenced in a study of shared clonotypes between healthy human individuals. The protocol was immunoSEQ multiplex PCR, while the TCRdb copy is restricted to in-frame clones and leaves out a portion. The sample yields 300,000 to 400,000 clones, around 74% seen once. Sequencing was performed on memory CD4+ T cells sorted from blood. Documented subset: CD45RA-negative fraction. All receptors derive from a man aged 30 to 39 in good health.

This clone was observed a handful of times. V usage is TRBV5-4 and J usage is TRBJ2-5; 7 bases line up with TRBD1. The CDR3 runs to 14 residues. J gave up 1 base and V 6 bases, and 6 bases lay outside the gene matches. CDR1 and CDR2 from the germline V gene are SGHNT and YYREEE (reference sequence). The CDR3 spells CASTQNRGQETQYF. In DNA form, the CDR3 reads TGTGCCAGCACCCAAAACAGGGGCCAAGAGACCCAGTACTTC.

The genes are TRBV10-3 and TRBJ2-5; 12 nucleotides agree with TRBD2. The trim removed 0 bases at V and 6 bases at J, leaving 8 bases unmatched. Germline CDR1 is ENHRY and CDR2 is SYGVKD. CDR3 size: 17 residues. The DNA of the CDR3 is TGTGCCATCAGTGAGTCGACTAGCGGGAGTTCAACGAAGACCCAGTACTTC. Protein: CAISESTSGSSTKTQYF.

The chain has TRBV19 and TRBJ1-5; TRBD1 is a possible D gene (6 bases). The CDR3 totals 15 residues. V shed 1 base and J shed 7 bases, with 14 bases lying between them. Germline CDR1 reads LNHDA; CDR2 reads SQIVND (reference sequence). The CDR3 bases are TGTGCCAGTAGTATAGGTTCAGGGGCATTACAGCCCCAGCATTTT. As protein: CASSIGSGALQPQHF.

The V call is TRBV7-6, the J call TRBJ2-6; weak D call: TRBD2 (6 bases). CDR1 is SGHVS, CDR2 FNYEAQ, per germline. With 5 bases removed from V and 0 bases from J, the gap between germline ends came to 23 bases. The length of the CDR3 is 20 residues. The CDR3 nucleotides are TGTGCCAGCAGCCCAAAGGTTTCGGGAGCCCGTTACTCTGGGGCCAACGTCCTGACTTTC. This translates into CASSPKVSGARYSGANVLTF.

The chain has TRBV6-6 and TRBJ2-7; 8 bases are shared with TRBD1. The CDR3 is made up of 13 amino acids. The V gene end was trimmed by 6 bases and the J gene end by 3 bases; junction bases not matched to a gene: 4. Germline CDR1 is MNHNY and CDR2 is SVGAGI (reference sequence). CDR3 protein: CASRPDRGYEQYF. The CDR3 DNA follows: TGTGCCAGCAGGCCCGACAGGGGCTACGAGCAGTACTTC.

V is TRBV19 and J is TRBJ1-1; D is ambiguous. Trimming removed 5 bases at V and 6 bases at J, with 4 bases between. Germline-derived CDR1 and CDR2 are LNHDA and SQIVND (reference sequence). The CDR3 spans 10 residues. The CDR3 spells CASSAPEAFF. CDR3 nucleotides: TGTGCCAGTAGTGCCCCTGAAGCTTTCTTT.

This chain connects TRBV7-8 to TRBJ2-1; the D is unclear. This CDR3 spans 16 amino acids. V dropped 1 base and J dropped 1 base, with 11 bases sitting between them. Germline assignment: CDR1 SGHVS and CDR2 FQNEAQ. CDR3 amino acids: CASSLGRHESYNEQFF. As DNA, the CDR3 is TGTGCCAGCAGCTTAGGACGCCACGAGTCCTACAATGAGCAGTTCTTC.

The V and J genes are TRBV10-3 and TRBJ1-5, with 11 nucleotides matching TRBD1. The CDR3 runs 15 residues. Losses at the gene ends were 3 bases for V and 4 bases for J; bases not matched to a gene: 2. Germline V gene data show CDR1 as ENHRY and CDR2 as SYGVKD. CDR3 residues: CAISDRDRGNQPQHF. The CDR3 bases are TGTGCCATCAGTGACCGGGACAGGGGGAATCAGCCCCAGCATTTT.

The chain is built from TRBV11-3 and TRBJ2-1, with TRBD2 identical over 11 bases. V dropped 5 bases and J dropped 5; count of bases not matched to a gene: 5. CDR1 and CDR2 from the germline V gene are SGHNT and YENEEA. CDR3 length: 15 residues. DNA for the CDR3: TGTGCCAGCAGCCCGGGACTAGCGGTCCACAATGAGCAGTTCTTC. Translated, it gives CASSPGLAVHNEQFF.

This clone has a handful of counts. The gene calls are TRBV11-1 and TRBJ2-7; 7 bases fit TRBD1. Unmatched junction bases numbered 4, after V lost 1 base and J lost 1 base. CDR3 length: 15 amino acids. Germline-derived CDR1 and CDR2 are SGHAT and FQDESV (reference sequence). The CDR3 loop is CASSLGMGQSYEQYF. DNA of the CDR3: TGTGCCAGCAGCTTAGGGATGGGACAGTCCTACGAGCAGTACTTC.

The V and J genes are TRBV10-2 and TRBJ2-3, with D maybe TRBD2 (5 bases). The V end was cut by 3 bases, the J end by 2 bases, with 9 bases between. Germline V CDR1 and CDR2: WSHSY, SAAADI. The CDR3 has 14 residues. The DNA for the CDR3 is TGCGCCAGCAGTGACGGCGGGCCCACAGATACGCAGTATTTT. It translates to CASSDGGPTDTQYF.

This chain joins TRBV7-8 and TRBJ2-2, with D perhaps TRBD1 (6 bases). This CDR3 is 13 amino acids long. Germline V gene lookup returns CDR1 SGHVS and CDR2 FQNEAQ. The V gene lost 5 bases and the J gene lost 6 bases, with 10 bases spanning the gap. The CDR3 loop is CASSQTGPGELFF. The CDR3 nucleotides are TGTGCCAGCAGCCAAACAGGGCCCGGGGAGCTGTTTTTT.

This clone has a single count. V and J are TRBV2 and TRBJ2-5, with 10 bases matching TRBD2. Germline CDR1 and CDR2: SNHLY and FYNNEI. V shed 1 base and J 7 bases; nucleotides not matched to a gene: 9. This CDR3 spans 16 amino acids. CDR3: CASSEETPPSGGTQYF. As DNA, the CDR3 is TGTGCCAGCAGTGAAGAGACCCCCCCTAGCGGGGGGACCCAGTACTTC.

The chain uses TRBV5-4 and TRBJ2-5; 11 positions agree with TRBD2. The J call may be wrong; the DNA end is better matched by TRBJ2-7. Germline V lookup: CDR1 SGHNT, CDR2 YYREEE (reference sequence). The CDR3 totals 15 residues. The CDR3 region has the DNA TGTGCCAGCAGCTTGGAACTAGCGGGAGCCTCCGAGCAGTACTTC. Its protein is CASSLELAGASEQYF.

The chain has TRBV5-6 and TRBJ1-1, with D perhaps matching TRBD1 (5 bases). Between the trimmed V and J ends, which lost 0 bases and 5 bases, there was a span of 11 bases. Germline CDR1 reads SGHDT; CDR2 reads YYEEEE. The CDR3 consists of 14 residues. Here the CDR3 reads CASSLGGRATEAFF. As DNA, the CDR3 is TGTGCCAGCAGCTTGGGGGGACGGGCGACTGAAGCTTTCTTT.

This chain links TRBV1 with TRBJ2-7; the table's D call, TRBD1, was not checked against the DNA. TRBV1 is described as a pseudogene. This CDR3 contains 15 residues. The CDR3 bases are TGCACCAGCAGCCAAGTGACTCCAGGGGCCTACGAGCAGTACTTC. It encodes CTSSQVTPGAYEQYF.

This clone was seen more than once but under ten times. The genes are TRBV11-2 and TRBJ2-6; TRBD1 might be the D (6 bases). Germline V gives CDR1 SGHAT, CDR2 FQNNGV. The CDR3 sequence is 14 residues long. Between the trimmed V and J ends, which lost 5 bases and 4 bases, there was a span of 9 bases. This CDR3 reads CASSTGTGANVLTF. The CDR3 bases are TGTGCCAGCAGCACAGGGACCGGGGCCAACGTCCTGACTTTC.

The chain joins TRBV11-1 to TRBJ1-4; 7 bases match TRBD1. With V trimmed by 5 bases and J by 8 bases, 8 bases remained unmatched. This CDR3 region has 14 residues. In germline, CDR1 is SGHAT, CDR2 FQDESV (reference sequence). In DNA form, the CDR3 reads TGTGCCAGCAGCCTACGACAGGGAACCGAAAAACTGTTTTTT. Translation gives CASSLRQGTEKLFF. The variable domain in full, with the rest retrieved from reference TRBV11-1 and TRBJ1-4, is EAEVAQSPRYKITEKSQAVAFWCDPISGHATLYWYRQILGQGPELLVQFQDESVVDDSQLPKDRFSAERLKGVDSTLKIQPAELGDSAMYLCASSLRQGTEKLFFGSGTQLSVL.

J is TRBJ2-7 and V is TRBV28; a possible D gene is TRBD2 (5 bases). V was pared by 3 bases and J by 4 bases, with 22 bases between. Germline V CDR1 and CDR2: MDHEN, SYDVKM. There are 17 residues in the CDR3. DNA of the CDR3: TGTGCCAGCAGTTTCCGGACTCTCGAATGGGTACAATACGAGCAGTACTTC. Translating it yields CASSFRTLEWVQYEQYF.

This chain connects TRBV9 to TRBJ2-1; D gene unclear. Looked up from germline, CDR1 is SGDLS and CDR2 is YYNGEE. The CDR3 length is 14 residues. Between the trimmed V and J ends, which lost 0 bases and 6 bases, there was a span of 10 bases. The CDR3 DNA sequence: TGTGCCAGCAGCGTAGCTCTGACGGGCAATGAGCAGTTCTTC. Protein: CASSVALTGNEQFF.

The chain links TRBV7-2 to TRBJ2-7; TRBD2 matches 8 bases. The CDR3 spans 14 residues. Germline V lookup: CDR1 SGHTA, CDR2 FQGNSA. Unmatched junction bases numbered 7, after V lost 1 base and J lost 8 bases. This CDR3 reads CASSLGREGGKQYF. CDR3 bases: TGTGCCAGCAGCTTAGGACGGGAGGGCGGAAAGCAGTACTTC.

As DNA, the CDR3 is TGTGCCAGCAGTTCCACGGACAGGGGTTATGGCTACACCTTC. It encodes CASSSTDRGYGYTF. The chain couples TRBV6-6 to TRBJ1-2; 9 nucleotides match TRBD1. The V gene end was trimmed by 4 bases and the J gene end by 5 bases; junction bases not matched to a gene: 5. The germline V gene encodes CDR1 MNHNY and CDR2 SVGAGI (reference sequence). This CDR3 contains 14 residues.

The CDR3: CASSRQGNTEAFF. The CDR3 nucleotides are TGTGCCAGCAGCCGACAGGGGAACACTGAAGCTTTCTTT. This chain joins TRBV7-2 and TRBJ1-1, with 7 bases aligning to TRBD1. The CDR3 is 13 amino acids. Germline CDR1 reads SGHTA; CDR2 reads FQGNSA. V lost 5 bases, J lost 1 base, and 1 base stayed unmatched.

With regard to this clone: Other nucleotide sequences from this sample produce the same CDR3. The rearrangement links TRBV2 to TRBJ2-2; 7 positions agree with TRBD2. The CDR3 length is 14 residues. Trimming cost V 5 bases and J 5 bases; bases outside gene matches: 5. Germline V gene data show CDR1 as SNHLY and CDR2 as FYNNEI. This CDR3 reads CASSLGGNTGELFF. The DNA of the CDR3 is TGTGCCAGCAGTTTGGGGGGGAATACCGGGGAGCTGTTTTTT.

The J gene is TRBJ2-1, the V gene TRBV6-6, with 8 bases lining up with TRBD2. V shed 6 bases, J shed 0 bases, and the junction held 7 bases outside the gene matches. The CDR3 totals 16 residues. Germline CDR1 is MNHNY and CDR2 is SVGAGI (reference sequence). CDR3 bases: TGTGCCAGCAGATCTGGACTAGCCAGCTCCTACAATGAGCAGTTCTTC. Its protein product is CASRSGLASSYNEQFF.

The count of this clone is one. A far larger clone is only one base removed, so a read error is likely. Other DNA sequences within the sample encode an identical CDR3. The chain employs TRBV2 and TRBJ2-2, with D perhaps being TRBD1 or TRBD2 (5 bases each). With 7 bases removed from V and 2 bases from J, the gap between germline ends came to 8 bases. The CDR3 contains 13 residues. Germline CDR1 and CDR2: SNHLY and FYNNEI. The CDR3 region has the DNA TGTGCCAGCAATGGGGGTAACACCGGGGAGCTGTTTTTT. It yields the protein CASNGGNTGELFF.

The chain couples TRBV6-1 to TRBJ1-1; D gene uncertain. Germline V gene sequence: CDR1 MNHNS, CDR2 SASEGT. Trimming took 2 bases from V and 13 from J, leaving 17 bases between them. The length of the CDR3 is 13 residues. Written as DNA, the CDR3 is TGTGCCAGCAGTGAAAGCCTGTCCCGGGGTGGTTTCTTT. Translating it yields CASSESLSRGGFF.

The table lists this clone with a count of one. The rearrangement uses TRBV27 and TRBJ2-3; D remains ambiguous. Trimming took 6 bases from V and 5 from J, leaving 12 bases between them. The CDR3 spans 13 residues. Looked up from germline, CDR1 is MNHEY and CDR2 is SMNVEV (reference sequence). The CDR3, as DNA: TGTGCCAGCAGCTCCCATATGGAAGATACGCAGTATTTT. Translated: CASSSHMEDTQYF.

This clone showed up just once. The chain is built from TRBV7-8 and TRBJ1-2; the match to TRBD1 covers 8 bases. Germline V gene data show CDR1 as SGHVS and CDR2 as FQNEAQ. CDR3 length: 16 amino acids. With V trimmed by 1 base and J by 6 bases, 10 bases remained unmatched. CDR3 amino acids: CASSLVTDRGKNGYTF. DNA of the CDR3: TGTGCCAGCAGCTTAGTGACTGACAGGGGAAAGAATGGCTACACCTTC. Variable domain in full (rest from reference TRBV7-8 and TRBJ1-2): GAGVSQSPRYKVAKRGQDVALRCDPISGHVSLFWYQQALGQGPEFLTYFQNEAQLDKSGLPSDRFFAERPEGSVSTLKIQRTQQEDSAVYLCASSLVTDRGKNGYTFGSGTRLTVV.

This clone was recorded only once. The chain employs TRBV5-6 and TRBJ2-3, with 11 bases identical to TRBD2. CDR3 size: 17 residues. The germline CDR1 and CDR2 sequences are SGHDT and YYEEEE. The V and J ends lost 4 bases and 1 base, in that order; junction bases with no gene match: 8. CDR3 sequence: CASSRPPGLAGTDTQYF. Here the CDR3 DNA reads TGTGCCAGCAGCAGACCCCCGGGACTAGCGGGCACAGATACGCAGTATTTT.

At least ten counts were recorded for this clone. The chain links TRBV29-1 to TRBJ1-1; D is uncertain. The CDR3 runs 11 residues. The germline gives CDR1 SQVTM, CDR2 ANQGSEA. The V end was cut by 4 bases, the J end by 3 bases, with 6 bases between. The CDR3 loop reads CSVGSDTEAFF. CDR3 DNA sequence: TGCAGCGTTGGTAGCGACACTGAAGCTTTCTTT.